A single sample is the source of the 30 T cell receptor beta chains below, sequenced in a study of cytomegalovirus exposure and HLA in healthy donors. The table came from immunoSEQ multiplex PCR; TCRdb's copy has only in-frame clones and leaves some out. The table shows around 250,000 clones, with less than 95% occurring only once. The sequencing sample was made of PBMCs. Receptors were obtained from a woman aged 25 to 39 in good health and CMV-seronegative.

The chain is built from TRBV6-6 and TRBJ2-7; 7 bases fit TRBD1. Germline V lookup: CDR1 MNHNY, CDR2 SVGAGI (reference sequence). V lost 6 bases and J lost 11; bases outside the gene matches: 13. CDR3 size: 13 residues. DNA for the CDR3: TGTGCCAGCAGCACAGGGGCCACTACTCCCGAGTACTTC. Residues: CASSTGATTPEYF.

The chain recombines TRBV5-1 with TRBJ2-7; a weak D match, TRBD1 (5 bases). This CDR3 comprises 14 residues. Trimming took off 2 bases at V and 2 bases at J, with 11 bases between the two ends. CDR1 and CDR2 from the germline V gene are SGHRS and YFSETQ. CDR3: CASSFAGPTYEQYF. As DNA, the CDR3 is TGCGCCAGCAGCTTCGCAGGGCCAACCTACGAGCAGTACTTC.

The chain couples TRBV27 to TRBJ2-2; no clear D gene. The CDR3 spans 10 residues. Trimming took off 2 bases at V and 8 bases at J, with 0 bases between the two ends. CDR1 and CDR2 (germline): MNHEY, SMNVEV (reference sequence). The CDR3 bases are TGTGCCAGCAGTTTAGGGGAGCTGTTTTTT. As protein: CASSLGELFF.

This clone is a singleton in its sample. The gene calls are TRBV28 and TRBJ2-5; D remains ambiguous. Trimming took off 6 bases at V and 5 bases at J, with 16 bases between the two ends. CDR3 size: 14 residues. The germline CDR1 and CDR2 sequences are MDHEN and SYDVKM. The CDR3 region is CASRPDLLWETQYF. CDR3 bases: TGTGCCAGCAGACCGGACCTTCTTTGGGAGACCCAGTACTTC.

The chain uses TRBV7-9 and TRBJ2-7; perhaps TRBD1 as D (5 bases). The germline gives CDR1 SEHNR, CDR2 FQNEAQ (reference sequence). Trimming took off 0 bases at V and 1 base at J, with 16 bases between the two ends. This CDR3 region has 17 residues. CDR3 nucleotides: TGTGCCAGCAGCTTAGCTCTACCAGGGTCCCCTTCCTACGAGCAGTACTTC. Its protein is CASSLALPGSPSYEQYF.

The rearrangement uses TRBV7-2 and TRBJ1-2; D is ambiguous. This CDR3 contains 13 residues. Trimming removed 1 base from V and 4 bases from J, with 7 bases in between. The V gene's germline CDR1 is SGHTA and CDR2 FQGNSA. CDR3 sequence: CASSLGSSYGYTF. As DNA, the CDR3 is TGTGCCAGCAGCTTAGGCTCCTCCTATGGCTACACCTTC.

Turning to this clone: The junction does not match germline at one end; this may be a read error. J is TRBJ1-4 and V is TRBV30, with D unclear. Germline values: CDR1 GTSNPN, CDR2 SVGIG (reference sequence). This CDR3 has 8 amino acids. This CDR3 reads CAWFGLGF. CDR3 DNA sequence: TGTGCCTGGTTTGGGCTAGGGTTT.

The chain is built from TRBV29-1 and TRBJ2-1, with D maybe TRBD2 (5 bases). CDR1 is SQVTM and CDR2 is ANQGSEA in the germline V gene. V lost 3 bases and J lost 8, with 26 bases in between. This CDR3 is built from 17 residues. The CDR3, as DNA: TGCAGCGTTGAGGTGAATCTGAGCGGACGCTCTCCCGATGAGCAGTTCTTC. It encodes CSVEVNLSGRSPDEQFF.

The sample holds one count of this clone. This chain links TRBV5-4 with TRBJ2-1; 12 bases are shared with TRBD2. Germline V CDR1 and CDR2: SGHNT, YYREEE (reference sequence). Losses at the gene ends were 0 bases for V and 16 bases for J; bases not matched to a gene: 14. The CDR3 contains 16 residues. The CDR3 nucleotides are TGTGCCAGCAGCTTGGGCCCCCCTAGCGGGAGGGCCGGGCGTTTCTTC. Protein sequence: CASSLGPPSGRAGRFF.

The V call is TRBV12-5, the J call TRBJ2-7; 10 bases line up with TRBD2. V dropped 0 bases and J dropped 3; count of bases not matched to a gene: 5. The germline CDR1 and CDR2 sequences are LGHNT and FRNRAP. The CDR3 contains 16 residues. CDR3 residues: CASGLVSSGSFYEQYF. CDR3 in DNA: TGTGCTAGTGGTTTGGTATCTAGCGGGAGTTTCTACGAGCAGTACTTC. The full variable domain, its missing parts supplied by reference TRBV12-5 and TRBJ2-7, is DARVTQTPRHKVTEMGQEVTMRCQPILGHNTVFWYRQTMMQGLELLAYFRNRAPLDDSGMPKDRFSAEMPDATLATLKIQPSEPRDSAVYFCASGLVSSGSFYEQYFGPGTRLTVT.

CDR3 protein: CASSVRDSDITPTTNEKLFF. The CDR3 bases are TGTGCCAGCAGTGTAAGGGACAGCGACATCACGCCAACAACTAATGAAAAACTGTTTTTT. This sequence joins TRBV28 and TRBJ1-4; 7 bases agree with TRBD1. V lost 5 bases, J lost 0 bases, and 18 bases stayed unmatched. CDR1 and CDR2 from the germline V gene are MDHEN and SYDVKM. The CDR3 is 20 amino acids.

The CDR3 loop reads CATSRAAIRGPSEKLFF. CDR3 bases: TGTGCCACCAGCAGAGCGGCGATCAGGGGGCCAAGTGAAAAACTGTTTTTT. V and J are TRBV15 and TRBJ1-4; 8 bases are a match to TRBD1. The germline V gene has CDR1 LNHNV and CDR2 YYDKDF (reference sequence). CDR3 length: 17 residues. The junction had 11 bases not matched to a gene; V was cut back by 1 base and J by 7 bases. The variable domain in full, completed from reference TRBV15 and TRBJ1-4, reads DAMVIQNPRYQVTQFGKPVTLSCSQTLNHNVMYWYQQKSSQAPKLLFHYYDKDFNNEADTPDNFQSRRPNTSFCFLDIRSPGLGDTAMYLCATSRAAIRGPSEKLFFGSGTQLSVL.

The J gene is TRBJ2-5, the V gene TRBV2; the D gene is possibly TRBD2 (6 bases). The germline V gene encodes CDR1 SNHLY and CDR2 FYNNEI. CDR3 length: 12 residues. In nucleotides, the CDR3 is TGTGCAGCAGGGACTGACCGGGAGACCCAGTACTTC. Its protein product is CAAGTDRETQYF.

V is TRBV7-9 and J is TRBJ1-1; no reliable D call. Germline loops: CDR1 SEHNR, CDR2 FQNEAQ (reference sequence). Trimming took off 5 bases at V and 5 bases at J, with 12 bases between the two ends. The CDR3 is 13 residues long. This chain's CDR3 is CASSPPGVTEAFF. CDR3 DNA: TGTGCCAGCAGCCCACCCGGGGTGACTGAAGCTTTCTTT.

Here the CDR3 DNA reads TGCGCCAGCAGCCCGGGGGCGTCCACAGATACGCAGTATTTT. It is translated as CASSPGASTDTQYF. The J gene is TRBJ2-3, the V gene TRBV5-1; D might be TRBD1 or TRBD2, each matching 6 bases. The CDR3 extends over 14 amino acids. In germline, CDR1 is SGHRS, CDR2 YFSETQ. Trimming shortened V by 4 bases and J by 2 bases, and 11 bases separated the two germline ends.

The chain employs TRBV27 and TRBJ2-7, with D perhaps TRBD2 (6 bases). The CDR3 is 17 amino acids. Trimming pared 0 bases from V and 3 bases from J, leaving 18 bases between. Germline V gene sequence: CDR1 MNHEY, CDR2 SMNVEV (reference sequence). The CDR3 is CASSLSPPRDSYYEQYF. The DNA for the CDR3 is TGTGCCAGCAGTTTATCGCCTCCCCGGGACTCCTACTACGAGCAGTACTTC.

This clone was seen a few times. The chain joins TRBV5-4 to TRBJ2-7, with 7 positions matching TRBD1. CDR3 length equals 12 residues. The ends lost 4 bases at V and 3 bases at J; junction bases unmatched: 1. The V gene's germline CDR1 is SGHNT and CDR2 YYREEE (reference sequence). The CDR3, as DNA: TGTGCCAGCAGCCGGGACAGCTACGAGCAGTACTTC. Translating gives CASSRDSYEQYF.

The chain uses TRBV5-5 and TRBJ2-3; the match to TRBD2 covers 12 bases. CDR3 length: 18 residues. Germline V gene data show CDR1 as SGHKS and CDR2 as YYEKEE (reference sequence). Trimming at V came to 5 bases and at J to 0 bases, leaving 10 bases not matched to a gene. CDR3 DNA sequence: TGTGCCAGCAGTTGGAGGACTAGCGGGGTTACTAGCACAGATACGCAGTATTTT. Amino acid sequence: CASSWRTSGVTSTDTQYF.

The rearrangement uses TRBV19 and TRBJ2-2; TRBD2 agrees at 8 bases. Germline loops: CDR1 LNHDA, CDR2 SQIVND (reference sequence). The CDR3 totals 17 residues. The J segment lost 0 bases and the V segment lost 7 bases, leaving 10 bases of the junction unmatched. The CDR3 region is CASIPGLGDTNTGELFF. The DNA of the CDR3 is TGTGCCAGTATCCCGGGACTAGGAGACACGAACACCGGGGAGCTGTTTTTT.

V is TRBV28 and J is TRBJ2-7, with D unclear. The CDR3 has 13 amino acids. Germline CDR1 is MDHEN and CDR2 is SYDVKM. V was shortened by 4 bases and J by 1 base, with 8 bases between the two germline ends. In DNA, the CDR3 is TGTGCCAGCAGTTCTGTTGCTTCCTACGAGCAGTACTTC. Translated: CASSSVASYEQYF.

The chain joins TRBV11-2 to TRBJ2-7, with 8 bases identical to TRBD2. V was pared by 2 bases and J by 7 bases, with 7 bases of the junction left unmatched. The CDR3 is 14 amino acids. In germline, CDR1 is SGHAT, CDR2 FQNNGV. CDR3 nucleotides: TGTGCCAGCAGCTTACGTTTCGGGGGGGGTGAGCAGTACTTC. This translates into CASSLRFGGGEQYF.

The chain employs TRBV25-1 and TRBJ2-1; the match to TRBD2 covers 7 bases. J lost 4 bases, V lost 3 bases, and 9 bases had no gene match. The V gene's germline CDR1 is MGHDK and CDR2 SYGVNS. CDR3 length: 16 residues. In nucleotides, the CDR3 is TGTGCCAGCAGTGATGGGGCGGGAGTAATTTACAATGAGCAGTTCTTC. Translating it yields CASSDGAGVIYNEQFF.

V and J are TRBV19 and TRBJ1-5; D ambiguous. Looked up from germline, CDR1 is LNHDA and CDR2 is SQIVND (reference sequence). The V gene lost 6 bases and the J gene lost 1 base, with 4 bases spanning the gap. The CDR3 covers 12 residues. CDR3 in DNA: TGTGCCAGTAGGGGGAGCAATCAGCCCCAGCATTTT. Encoded protein: CASRGSNQPQHF.

J is TRBJ1-2 and V is TRBV5-1; 11 bases are a match to TRBD1. From germline, CDR1 is SGHRS and CDR2 YFSETQ. The CDR3 length is 15 residues. Germline trimming cut 4 bases from V and 3 bases from J; bases unmatched to any gene: 5. CDR3 sequence (DNA): TGCGCCAGCAGCCCCGGACAGGGGGCATACTATGGCTACACCTTC. The encoded protein is CASSPGQGAYYGYTF.

This clone turned up a few times. The rearrangement uses TRBV18 and TRBJ2-5; D ambiguous. The V end was cut by 5 bases, the J end by 1 base, with 2 bases between. This CDR3 is 11 amino acids long. The germline gives CDR1 KGHSH, CDR2 LQKENI. The CDR3 loop is CASSSQETQYF. The CDR3 DNA sequence: TGTGCCAGCTCATCCCAAGAGACCCAGTACTTC.

The chain couples TRBV19 to TRBJ2-1; a weak D match, TRBD2 (6 bases). Germline lookup yields CDR1 LNHDA and CDR2 SQIVND (reference sequence). The CDR3 has 15 amino acids. Trimming removed 3 bases at V and 9 bases at J, with 18 bases between. The CDR3 is CASSITGSSRGEQFF. CDR3 nucleotides: TGTGCCAGTAGTATTACCGGGAGTTCGCGAGGTGAGCAGTTCTTC. Full variable domain (missing parts from reference TRBV19 and TRBJ2-1): DGGITQSPKYLFRKEGQNVTLSCEQNLNHDAMYWYRQDPGQGLRLIYYSQIVNDFQKGDIAEGYSVSREKKESFPLTVTSAQKNPTAFYLCASSITGSSRGEQFFGPGTRLTVL.

J is TRBJ2-7 and V is TRBV29-1; 9 positions agree with TRBD1. The CDR3 runs 15 residues. Germline values: CDR1 SQVTM, CDR2 ANQGSEA. With 5 bases clipped from V and 3 bases from J, the junction kept 11 bases outside the gene matches. CDR3 coding DNA: TGCAGCGTTCAAACCGGGACAGGGTTGAGCTACGAGCAGTACTTC. Residues: CSVQTGTGLSYEQYF.

The genes are TRBV2 and TRBJ2-1; D remains unclear. CDR1 and CDR2 from the germline V gene are SNHLY and FYNNEI. The CDR3 loop spans 15 amino acids. The germline V and J ends were trimmed by 7 bases and 9 bases, with 22 bases remaining between them. The CDR3 region has the DNA TGTGCCAGCACAGTGACTTTTCCCTACGCAGGTGAGCAGTTCTTC. As protein: CASTVTFPYAGEQFF.

This sequence joins TRBV1 and TRBJ2-5; the table gives TRBD2 as D, unverified against the DNA. TRBV1 is labeled a pseudogene. The CDR3 is 14 residues long. The CDR3 protein is CTSIPAEGQETQYF. CDR3 nucleotides: TGCACCAGCATACCAGCCGAGGGTCAAGAGACCCAGTACTTC.

The chain carries TRBV6-5 and TRBJ1-1; the match to TRBD1 covers 7 bases. CDR3 length equals 12 residues. V lost 6 bases to trimming and J lost 10 bases; unmatched junction nucleotides: 8. Per germline, CDR1 MNHEY and CDR2 SVGAGI. Here the CDR3 DNA reads TGTGCCAGCAGCTCCGTCTCAGGGGGAGCTTTCTTT. Amino acid sequence: CASSSVSGGAFF.